This T cell receptor beta chain was sequenced during a study of cytomegalovirus exposure and HLA in healthy donors. J was trimmed by 4 bases and V by 3 bases; bases with no gene match: 5. The CDR3 runs 14 residues. Per the germline V gene, CDR1 is PRHDT and CDR2 is FYEKMQ (reference sequence). The PCR employed 60 Vbeta primers together with 13 Jbeta primers. Clones were read by immunoSEQ multiplex PCR, and TCRdb kept only the in-frame ones, dropping some. The sample has some 160,000 clones, approximately 80% seen once. V and J are TRBV13 and TRBJ1-2; 7 bases match TRBD1. This sequence originates from a woman aged 18-29 years in good health and CMV-seronegative. The sequencing input was PBMCs. The CDR3 protein is CASSFISGGYGYTF. In nucleotides, the CDR3 is TGTGCCAGCAGCTTTATATCAGGGGGCTATGGCTACACCTTC.